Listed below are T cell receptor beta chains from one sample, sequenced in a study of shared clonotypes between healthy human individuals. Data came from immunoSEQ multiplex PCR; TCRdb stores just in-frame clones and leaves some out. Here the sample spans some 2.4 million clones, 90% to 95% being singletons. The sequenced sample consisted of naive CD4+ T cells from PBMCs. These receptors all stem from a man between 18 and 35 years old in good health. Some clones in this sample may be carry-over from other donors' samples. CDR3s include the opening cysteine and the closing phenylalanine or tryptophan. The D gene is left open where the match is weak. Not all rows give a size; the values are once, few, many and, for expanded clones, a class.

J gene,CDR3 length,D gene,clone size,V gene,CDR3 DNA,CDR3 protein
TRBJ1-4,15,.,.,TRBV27,TGTGCCAGCAGTTTAGCACAGGGATGGGGGGAGAAACTGTTTTTT,CASSLAQGWGEKLFF
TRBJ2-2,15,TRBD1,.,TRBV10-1,TGCGCCAGCGTAGCCCGGGACAGGGGTACCGGGGAGCTGTTTTTT,CASVARDRGTGELFF
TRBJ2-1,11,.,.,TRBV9,TGTGCCAGCAGCGCCCACGGTGAGCAGTTCTTC,CASSAHGEQFF
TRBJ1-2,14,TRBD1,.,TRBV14,TGTGCCAGCAGCCGAGGGACAGGGGACTATGGCTACACCTTC,CASSRGTGDYGYTF
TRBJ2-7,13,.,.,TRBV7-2,TGTGCCAGCAGCTCGGACTTCTCTGAGGAGCAGTACTTC,CASSSDFSEEQYF
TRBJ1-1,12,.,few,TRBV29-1,TGCAGCGTTGGCGAGGGGGACACTGAAGCTTTCTTT,CSVGEGDTEAFF
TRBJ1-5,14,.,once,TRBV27,TGTGCCAGCAAGAGGGACATCAGCAATCAGCCCCAGCATTTT,CASKRDISNQPQHF
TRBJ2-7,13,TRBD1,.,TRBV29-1,TGCAGCGTTGTTGGGACAGGGACCTACGAGCAGTACTTC,CSVVGTGTYEQYF
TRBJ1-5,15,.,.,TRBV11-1,TGTGCCAGCAGCTTAGCGCCAGACCGCAATCAGCCCCAGCATTTT,CASSLAPDRNQPQHF
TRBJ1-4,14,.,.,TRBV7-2,TGTGCCAGCAGCTTATTAATGGAGGCTGGAAAACTGTTTTTT,CASSLLMEAGKLFF